This T cell receptor (beta chain) emerged from a study of T cells in Graves' hyperthyroidism and ophthalmopathy. General observations from the study: Most thyroid clonotypes that were expanded above 0.001 also turned up in blood.

CDR1 and CDR2 (germline): SQVTM, ANQGSEA. Including both end residues, the CDR3 is 10 amino acids long. Using RNA transcripts as the source, TCR beta CDR3 regions were amplified. An initial round of RT-PCR targeting the TCR CDR3 relied on the HTBI primer set. Via MiXCR, TCRdb re-called the multiplex PCR reads, giving one row per CDR3 protein. In the table there are hundreds of thousands of distinct CDR3 sequences, roughly 40% of which are singletons. Diagnosis of hyperthyroidism was new in patients aged 18 to 65, and its duration was under 2 months. About this clonotype itself: What it binds is unknown. It is likely a read error, because the conserved phenylalanine at the end of the CDR3 is missing. The limits of the CDR3 on the DNA are not certain, so only TCRdb's listed CDR3 is given.

The receptor comes from a man in his late teens or twenties with Graves' hyperthyroidism. The rearrangement joins TRBV29-1 to TRBJ2-2; TRBD1, the D gene given by the table, was not confirmed from the DNA. Specimen: blood. CDR3: CSVVGGQGAT.